This T cell receptor (beta chain) was observed in a study of CD8+ T cells in alopecia areata. Looking at the study overall: Treated patients were given 5 to 10 mg oral tofacitinib twice daily.

As part of sample collection, lesional scalp punch biopsies and peripheral blood were taken from alopecia areata patients. This clone came up a few times. The authors extracted RNA and reverse transcribed it into cDNA as the sequencing template. Produced via immunoSEQ multiplex PCR; TCRdb's table is partial and in-frame only. The table has approximately 150,000 clones, around 51% seen once. The V and J ends lost 5 bases and 0 bases respectively, with 17 bases between them. This CDR3 has 16 amino acids. Germline V gene sequence: CDR1 SGHAT, CDR2 FQDESV (reference sequence). This chain uses TRBV11-1 with TRBJ2-7; D is ambiguous. Specimen: CD4+ T cells sorted from blood, collected at week 0. The receptor's source is a human donor with alopecia areata. CDR3 nucleotides: TGTGCCAGCAGCCGAGAAGCCGGTATCAACTCCTACGAGCAGTACTTC. Translated, it gives CASSREAGINSYEQYF.